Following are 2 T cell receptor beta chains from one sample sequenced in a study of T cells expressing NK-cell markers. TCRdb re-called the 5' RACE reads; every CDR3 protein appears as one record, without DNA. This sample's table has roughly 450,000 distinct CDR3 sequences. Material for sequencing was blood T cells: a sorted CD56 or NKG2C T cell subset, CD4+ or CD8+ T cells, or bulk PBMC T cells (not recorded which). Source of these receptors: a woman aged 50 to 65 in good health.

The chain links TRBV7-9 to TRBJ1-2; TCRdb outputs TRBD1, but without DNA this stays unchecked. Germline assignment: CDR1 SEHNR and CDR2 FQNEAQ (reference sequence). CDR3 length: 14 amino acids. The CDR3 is CASSVDRRDYGYTF.

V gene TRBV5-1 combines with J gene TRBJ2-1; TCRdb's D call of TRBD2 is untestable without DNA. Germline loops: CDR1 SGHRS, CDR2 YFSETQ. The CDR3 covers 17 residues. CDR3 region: CASSLGPLAATYNEQFF.